The source of this TCR beta chain is a study of shared clonotypes between healthy human individuals. The CDR3 loop spans 13 amino acids. CDR1 is MNHEY, CDR2 SMNVEV, per germline (reference sequence). Deletions cut 3 bases from V and 8 bases from J, with 11 bases between. Measured with immunoSEQ multiplex PCR; TCRdb has only the in-frame clones, and not every one. This sample yields 2 million or so clones, of which 85% to 95% are seen a single time; roughly 0.13% belongs to the top ten. The chain recombines TRBV27 with TRBJ2-1; D is uncertain. This clonotype was obtained from a man in his late teens or twenties in good health. The sequenced sample was naive CD4+ T cells sorted from blood. Specified subset: CD45RA+ positively selected. The CDR3 sequence is CASSFKGGHEQFF. As DNA, the CDR3 is TGTGCCAGCAGTTTTAAGGGTGGCCATGAGCAGTTCTTC.